This entry lists 29 T cell receptor beta chains sequenced from one sample in a study of ipilimumab plus nivolumab after autologous stem cell transplantation. TCRdb's table, derived via immunoSEQ multiplex PCR, lists solely in-frame clones and lacks some. The profile shows around 19,000 clones, around 81% of them singletons. Sample: PBMCs, taken in a trial of ipilimumab plus nivolumab as post-transplant consolidation. The origin of the receptors is a male donor with diffuse large B-cell lymphoma.

This chain uses TRBV18 with TRBJ1-2, with D possibly TRBD1 on 5 matching bases. V lost 6 bases and J lost 8, with 16 bases in between. From germline, CDR1 is KGHSH and CDR2 LQKENI. The CDR3 has 13 residues. CDR3 coding DNA: TGTGCCAGCTCGGTCGCGGGGACCGAGGGCTACACCTTC. Encoded protein: CASSVAGTEGYTF.

The chain recombines TRBV10-2 with TRBJ2-7; 16 bases match TRBD2. Germline V gene lookup returns CDR1 WSHSY and CDR2 SAAADI. V gave up 2 bases and J gave up 7 bases; unmatched junction bases: 11. The CDR3 spans 18 residues. This chain's CDR3 is CASSEPHGTSGGAVEQYF. CDR3 nucleotide sequence: TGCGCCAGCAGTGAGCCCCACGGGACTAGCGGGGGGGCGGTGGAGCAGTACTTC.

The chain combines TRBV19 with TRBJ2-7, with D possibly TRBD1 on 6 matching bases. Germline V gives CDR1 LNHDA, CDR2 SQIVND (reference sequence). V was cut by 6 bases and J by 6 bases, with 21 bases left in between. There are 15 residues in the CDR3. Here the CDR3 DNA reads TGTGCCAGTAGCCCCCTTAGGTTGGGGGCCAGCGAGCAGTACTTC. This codes for CASSPLRLGASEQYF.

CDR3 nucleotides: TGTGCCAGCAGCTTAATGTCCCCGGGACAGGGAGGGACAGATACGCAGTATTTT. This translates into CASSLMSPGQGGTDTQYF. The V and J genes are TRBV7-3 and TRBJ2-3, with TRBD1 matching 9 bases. V shed 1 base, J shed 3 bases, and the junction held 11 bases outside the gene matches. CDR1 SGHTA and CDR2 FQGTGA come from the germline V gene. This CDR3 contains 18 residues. The variable domain in full, with the rest retrieved from reference TRBV7-3 and TRBJ2-3, is GAGVSQTPSNKVTEKGKYVELRCDPISGHTALYWYRQSLGQGPEFLIYFQGTGAADDSGLPNDRFFAVRPEGSVSTLKIQRTERGDSAVYLCASSLMSPGQGGTDTQYFGPGTRLTVL.

The genes are TRBV10-3 and TRBJ2-7; TRBD2 agrees at 11 bases. This CDR3 is 19 amino acids long. The J segment lost 1 base and the V segment lost 4 bases, leaving 15 bases of the junction unmatched. CDR1 is ENHRY, CDR2 SYGVKD, per germline. CDR3 in DNA: TGTGCCATCAGTGGCCCCCAGGCTAGCGGGGGGCCCGTTTCCTACGAGCAGTACTTC. The encoded protein is CAISGPQASGGPVSYEQYF.

The V and J genes are TRBV2 and TRBJ2-5, with D possibly being TRBD2 (5 bases). Trimming took 3 bases from V and 3 from J, leaving 14 bases between them. The CDR3 extends over 15 amino acids. Germline V lookup: CDR1 SNHLY, CDR2 FYNNEI. CDR3 DNA sequence: TGTGCCAGCAGTGACGGTGGGGTGACTAAAGAGACCCAGTACTTC. As protein: CASSDGGVTKETQYF.

This rearrangement joins TRBV5-6 to TRBJ2-7; D is possibly TRBD2 (5 bases). Germline CDR1 and CDR2: SGHDT and YYEEEE. CDR3 length equals 12 residues. The germline V and J ends were trimmed by 2 bases and 5 bases, with 8 bases remaining between them. As DNA, the CDR3 is TGTGCCAGCAGCTTATTCGGGGACGAGCAGTACTTC. It translates to CASSLFGDEQYF.

This clone was seen once. The rearrangement joins TRBV5-6 to TRBJ2-7; 12 bases are a match to TRBD2. Germline CDR1 SGHDT, CDR2 YYEEEE. J was trimmed by 4 bases and V by 4 bases; bases with no gene match: 15. CDR3 length: 18 residues. The DNA of the CDR3 is TGTGCCAGCAGCCAACTAGCGGGGGGAATCTTGGACATTTACGAGCAGTACTTC. The encoded protein is CASSQLAGGILDIYEQYF.

This sequence joins TRBV10-3 and TRBJ1-4; D unresolved. Trimming took off 6 bases at V and 4 bases at J, with 15 bases between the two ends. CDR3 length: 15 residues. CDR1 ENHRY and CDR2 SYGVKD come from the germline V gene. The CDR3 loop reads CAISEGGSDNEKLFF. CDR3 DNA sequence: TGTGCCATCAGCGAGGGAGGGTCCGATAATGAAAAACTGTTTTTT.

V is TRBV7-9 and J is TRBJ2-7, with D unclear. The germline V gene has CDR1 SEHNR and CDR2 FQNEAQ (reference sequence). This CDR3 contains 12 residues. Trimming left V 8 bases short and J 2 bases short, with 10 bases between. The CDR3 DNA sequence: TGTGCCAGCTCTGCCGATACCTACGAGCAGTACTTC. It specifies CASSADTYEQYF.

The chain has TRBV5-1 and TRBJ2-7, with D possibly TRBD2 on 6 matching bases. CDR3 size: 15 residues. Looked up from germline, CDR1 is SGHRS and CDR2 is YFSETQ. V lost 4 bases and J lost 4, with 18 bases in between. The DNA of the CDR3 is TGCGCCAGCAGCCCGGCTGCGGGGCGGCTGTACGAGCAGTACTTC. Translated, it gives CASSPAAGRLYEQYF.

The V call is TRBV19, the J call TRBJ2-3, with TRBD2 matching 9 bases. Germline CDR1 reads LNHDA; CDR2 reads SQIVND (reference sequence). The CDR3 runs 14 residues. J lost 4 bases, V lost 5 bases, and 4 bases had no gene match. Here the CDR3 DNA reads TGTGCCAGTAGTCCTAGCGGGGCGTCAGATACGCAGTATTTT. Amino acid sequence: CASSPSGASDTQYF.

The V gene is TRBV6-1, the J gene TRBJ2-7; TRBD1 matches 7 bases. The V gene end was trimmed by 6 bases and the J gene end by 5 bases; junction bases not matched to a gene: 1. The germline gives CDR1 MNHNS, CDR2 SASEGT. The CDR3 is 11 residues long. For the CDR3, the DNA is TGTGCCAGCAGCAGGGGGAACGAGCAGTACTTC. Translation gives CASSRGNEQYF.

This rearrangement joins TRBV5-1 to TRBJ2-5; tentative D call: TRBD2 (5 bases). This CDR3 has 14 residues. Germline-derived CDR1 and CDR2 are SGHRS and YFSETQ. Trimming pared 3 bases from V and 1 base from J, leaving 10 bases between. The CDR3 DNA is TGCGCCAGCAGCTCGGGGATCGCCCAAGAGACCCAGTACTTC. Its protein product is CASSSGIAQETQYF.

The J gene is TRBJ2-3, the V gene TRBV7-9; tentatively, D is TRBD1 (5 bases). Per the germline V gene, CDR1 is SEHNR and CDR2 is FQNEAQ (reference sequence). Trimming cost V 4 bases and J 1 base, with 9 bases left between them. This CDR3 is 14 amino acids long. Here the CDR3 reads CASSSRGGTDTQYF. CDR3 DNA: TGTGCCAGCAGCTCTAGGGGCGGCACAGATACGCAGTATTTT.

This clone came up a few times. The rearrangement uses TRBV7-9 and TRBJ2-3; no clear D gene. This CDR3 contains 10 residues. CDR1 and CDR2 from the germline V gene are SEHNR and FQNEAQ (reference sequence). V was trimmed by 8 bases and J by 7 bases, leaving 7 bases between them. The CDR3 region has the DNA TGTGCCAGCGACGTAAATACGCAGTATTTT. Its translation is CASDVNTQYF.

The chain combines TRBV6-6 with TRBJ1-2, with TRBD1 matching 11 bases. Germline CDR1 reads MNHNY; CDR2 reads SVGAGI (reference sequence). V was pared by 6 bases and J by 6 bases, with 9 bases of the junction left unmatched. The CDR3 length is 15 residues. The CDR3 reads CASRGTGGARDGYTF. In DNA, the CDR3 is TGTGCCAGCAGAGGGACAGGGGGTGCCCGTGATGGCTACACCTTC.

CDR3 bases: TGTGCCAGCAGCACCGGGACTCCTGGAGAGACCCAGTACTTC. This sequence encodes CASSTGTPGETQYF. The chain combines TRBV6-4 with TRBJ2-5; D is perhaps TRBD2 (6 bases). The CDR3 has 14 amino acids. V lost 6 bases to trimming and J lost 4 bases, with 15 bases between them. CDR1 is MRHNA, CDR2 SNTAGT, per germline.

The chain uses TRBV2 and TRBJ1-2; 7 nucleotides line up with TRBD1. The CDR3 length is 14 residues. CDR1 and CDR2 from the germline V gene are SNHLY and FYNNEI. With 2 bases clipped from V and 8 bases from J, the junction kept 8 bases outside the gene matches. For the CDR3, the DNA is TGTGCCAGCAGTGAAAGGGGCTGGACAGGAGGCTACACCTTC. This encodes CASSERGWTGGYTF. The whole variable domain, remainder taken from reference TRBV2 and TRBJ1-2, is EPEVTQTPSHQVTQMGQEVILRCVPISNHLYFYWYRQILGQKVEFLVSFYNNEISEKSEIFDDQFSVERPDGSNFTLKIRSTKLEDSAMYFCASSERGWTGGYTFGSGTRLTVV.

V is TRBV30 and J is TRBJ2-3; 12 positions agree with TRBD2. With 2 bases clipped from V and 3 bases from J, the junction kept 9 bases outside the gene matches. The germline V gene encodes CDR1 GTSNPN and CDR2 SVGIG (reference sequence). This CDR3 region has 17 residues. CDR3 DNA: TGTGCCTGGAGTCCCGTCCTGACTAGCGGGGGAACAGATACGCAGTATTTT. This codes for CAWSPVLTSGGTDTQYF.

The chain links TRBV27 to TRBJ2-1, with a tentative D call TRBD1 (5 bases). V was trimmed by 3 bases and J by 6 bases, leaving 9 bases between them. The germline V gene has CDR1 MNHEY and CDR2 SMNVEV (reference sequence). The CDR3 spans 13 residues. CDR3 protein: CASSFGATNEQFF. The DNA for the CDR3 is TGTGCCAGCAGTTTTGGGGCGACCAATGAGCAGTTCTTC.

This chain uses TRBV19 with TRBJ1-4; no clear D. The CDR3 is 14 residues long. The V end lost 7 bases, the J end lost 3 bases, and 12 bases lay between the germline ends. Per the germline V gene, CDR1 is LNHDA and CDR2 is SQIVND (reference sequence). The CDR3 DNA reads TGTGCCAGTACCCCGACGCCCTCTAATGAAAAACTGTTTTTT. Its protein is CASTPTPSNEKLFF. The full variable domain, in which reference TRBV19 and TRBJ1-4 provide the parts outside the CDR3, is DGGITQSPKYLFRKEGQNVTLSCEQNLNHDAMYWYRQDPGQGLRLIYYSQIVNDFQKGDIAEGYSVSREKKESFPLTVTSAQKNPTAFYLCASTPTPSNEKLFFGSGTQLSVL.

The chain uses TRBV11-2 and TRBJ1-1; no firm D call. The CDR3 sequence is 14 residues long. From germline, CDR1 is SGHAT and CDR2 FQNNGV. The V and J ends lost 1 base and 5 bases respectively, with 11 bases between them. CDR3 protein: CASSLVPSGTEAFF. The DNA for the CDR3 is TGTGCCAGCAGCTTAGTCCCCTCGGGAACTGAAGCTTTCTTT.

The gene calls are TRBV18 and TRBJ1-5; TRBD1 matches 7 bases. Germline assignment: CDR1 KGHSH and CDR2 LQKENI. Unmatched junction bases numbered 2, after V lost 3 bases and J lost 0 bases. The length of the CDR3 is 15 residues. CDR3 protein: CASSPTGDSNQPQHF. In DNA, the CDR3 is TGTGCCAGCTCACCTACAGGGGATAGCAATCAGCCCCAGCATTTT.

The chain links TRBV2 to TRBJ2-5, with TRBD2 matching 8 bases. The CDR3 is made up of 16 amino acids. After removal of 10 bases from V and 5 bases from J, the junction contained 18 bases not matched to a gene. In germline, CDR1 is SNHLY, CDR2 FYNNEI. The CDR3 DNA sequence: TGTGCCACCCGAAAAGGGCCGGGACTAGATTCCGAGACCCAGTACTTC. Its protein is CATRKGPGLDSETQYF.

This clone has just a few counts. The chain combines TRBV7-2 with TRBJ1-1; 7 nucleotides line up with TRBD1. Looked up from germline, CDR1 is SGHTA and CDR2 is FQGNSA. The CDR3 is 15 residues long. The V segment lost 1 base and the J segment 5 bases; nucleotides outside the gene matches: 7. The CDR3 protein is CASSLGGTGVTEAFF. DNA for the CDR3: TGTGCCAGCAGCTTAGGGGGTACAGGGGTAACTGAAGCTTTCTTT.

This clone was detected a few times. The rearrangement joins TRBV2 to TRBJ2-3; a weak D match, TRBD2 (6 bases). Per the germline V gene, CDR1 is SNHLY and CDR2 is FYNNEI. Trimming removed 7 bases from V and 4 bases from J, with 9 bases in between. This CDR3 comprises 12 residues. DNA of the CDR3: TGTGCCAGCACTAGGGAGGCAGATACGCAGTATTTT. Translation gives CASTREADTQYF.

This clone is judged medium-sized. The chain combines TRBV7-6 with TRBJ2-5, with D perhaps matching TRBD1 (6 bases). This CDR3 is built from 13 residues. V lost 5 bases and J lost 2, with 9 bases in between. Germline V lookup: CDR1 SGHVS, CDR2 FNYEAQ. This CDR3 is CASSRGHQETQYF. The CDR3 nucleotides read TGTGCCAGCAGCAGGGGACATCAAGAGACCCAGTACTTC.

The sample holds one count of this clone. The final CDR3 position lacks the conserved phenylalanine or tryptophan, pointing to a likely read error. No DNA is shown, since the ends of the CDR3 on it are uncertain; the CDR3 is the one TCRdb lists. J is TRBJ1-4 and V is TRBV19. Germline CDR1 is LNHDA and CDR2 is SQIVND (reference sequence). The length of the CDR3 is 12 amino acids, counting both ends. CDR3 sequence reads: CASSSSFEKLFL.